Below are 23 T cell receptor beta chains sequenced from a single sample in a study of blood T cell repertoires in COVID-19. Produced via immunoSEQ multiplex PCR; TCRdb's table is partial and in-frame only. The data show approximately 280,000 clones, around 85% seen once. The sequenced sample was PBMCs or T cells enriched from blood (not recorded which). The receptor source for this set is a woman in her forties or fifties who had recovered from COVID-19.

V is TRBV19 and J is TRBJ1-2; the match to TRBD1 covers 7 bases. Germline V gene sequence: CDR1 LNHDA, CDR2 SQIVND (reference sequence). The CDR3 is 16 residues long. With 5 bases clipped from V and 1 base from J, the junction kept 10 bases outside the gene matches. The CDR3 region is CASSATGRQGNYGYTF. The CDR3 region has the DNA TGTGCCAGTAGTGCAACCGGTAGACAGGGTAACTATGGCTACACCTTC.

The CDR3 bases are TGTGCCAGCAGCCAAGAAAGGACTAGCGGACTAAACATTCAGTACTTC. Amino acid sequence: CASSQERTSGLNIQYF. The chain has TRBV4-2 and TRBJ2-4, with 10 bases fitting TRBD2. CDR3 length: 16 residues. Germline V gene sequence: CDR1 LGHNA, CDR2 YNFKEQ. V lost 0 bases and J lost 6; bases outside the gene matches: 5.

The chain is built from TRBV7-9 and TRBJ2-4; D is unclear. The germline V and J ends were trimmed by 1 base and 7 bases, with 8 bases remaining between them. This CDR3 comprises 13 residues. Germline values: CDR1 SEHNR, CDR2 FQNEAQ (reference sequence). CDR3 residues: CASSLGTTNIQYF. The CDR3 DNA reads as TGTGCCAGCAGCTTAGGCACAACGAACATTCAGTACTTC.

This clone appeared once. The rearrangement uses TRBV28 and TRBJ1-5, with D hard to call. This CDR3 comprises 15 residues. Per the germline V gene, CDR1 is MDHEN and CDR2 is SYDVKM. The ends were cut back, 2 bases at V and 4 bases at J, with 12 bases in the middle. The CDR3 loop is CASSLRRGGNQPQHF. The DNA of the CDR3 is TGTGCCAGCAGTTTACGACGGGGAGGGAATCAGCCCCAGCATTTT. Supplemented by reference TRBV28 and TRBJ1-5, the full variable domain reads DVKVTQSSRYLVKRTGEKVFLECVQDMDHENMFWYRQDPGLGLRLIYFSYDVKMKEKGDIPEGYSVSREKKERFSLILESASTNQTSMYLCASSLRRGGNQPQHFGDGTRLSIL.

This CDR3 reads CAIKSGGAGDTQYF. In DNA form, the CDR3 reads TGTGCCATTAAGAGCGGGGGGGCCGGAGATACGCAGTATTTT. This chain uses TRBV10-3 with TRBJ2-3; the match to TRBD2 covers 10 bases. CDR3 size: 14 residues. V was clipped by 9 bases and J by 5 bases; unmatched bases: 8. The V gene's germline CDR1 is ENHRY and CDR2 SYGVKD.

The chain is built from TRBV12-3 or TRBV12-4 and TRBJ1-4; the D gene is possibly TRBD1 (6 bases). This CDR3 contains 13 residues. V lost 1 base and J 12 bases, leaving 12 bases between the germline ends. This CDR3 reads CASSLDRGAELFF. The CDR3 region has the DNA TGTGCCAGCAGTTTAGACCGGGGGGCAGAACTGTTTTTT.

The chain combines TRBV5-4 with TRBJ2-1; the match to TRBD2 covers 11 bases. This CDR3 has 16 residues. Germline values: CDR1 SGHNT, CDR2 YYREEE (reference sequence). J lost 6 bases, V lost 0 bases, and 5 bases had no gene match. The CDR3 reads CASSLELAGAGNEQFF. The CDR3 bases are TGTGCCAGCAGCTTGGAACTAGCGGGAGCCGGCAATGAGCAGTTCTTC.

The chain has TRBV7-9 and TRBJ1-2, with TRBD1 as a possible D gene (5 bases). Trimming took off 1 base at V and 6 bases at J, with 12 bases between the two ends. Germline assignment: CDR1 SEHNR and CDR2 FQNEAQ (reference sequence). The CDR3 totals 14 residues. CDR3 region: CASSLGPQGHGYTF. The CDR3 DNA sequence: TGTGCCAGCAGCTTAGGACCTCAGGGCCATGGCTACACCTTC.

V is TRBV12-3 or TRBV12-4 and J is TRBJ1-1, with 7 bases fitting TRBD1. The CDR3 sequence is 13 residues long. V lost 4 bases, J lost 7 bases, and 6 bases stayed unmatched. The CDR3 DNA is TGTGCCAGCAGTTCCGTCCGGGACAGTGAAGCTTTCTTT. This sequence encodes CASSSVRDSEAFF.

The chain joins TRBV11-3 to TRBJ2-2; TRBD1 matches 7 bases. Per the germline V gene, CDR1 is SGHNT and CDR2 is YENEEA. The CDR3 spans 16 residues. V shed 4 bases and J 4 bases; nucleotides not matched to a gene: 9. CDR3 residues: CASSSGQLTVTGELFF. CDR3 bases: TGTGCCAGCAGCTCGGGACAGCTCACGGTCACCGGGGAGCTGTTTTTT. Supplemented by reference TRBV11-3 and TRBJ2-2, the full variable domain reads EAGVVQSPRYKIIEKKQPVAFWCNPISGHNTLYWYLQNLGQGPELLIRYENEEAVDDSQLPKDRFSAERLKGVDSTLKIQPAELGDSAVYLCASSSGQLTVTGELFFGEGSRLTVL.

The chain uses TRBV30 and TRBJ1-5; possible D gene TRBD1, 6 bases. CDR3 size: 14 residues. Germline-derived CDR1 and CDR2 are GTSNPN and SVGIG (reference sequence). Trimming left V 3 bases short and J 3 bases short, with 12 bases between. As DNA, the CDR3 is TGTGCCTGGAGCATGGACAGCCCCAATCAGCCCCAGCATTTT. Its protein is CAWSMDSPNQPQHF.

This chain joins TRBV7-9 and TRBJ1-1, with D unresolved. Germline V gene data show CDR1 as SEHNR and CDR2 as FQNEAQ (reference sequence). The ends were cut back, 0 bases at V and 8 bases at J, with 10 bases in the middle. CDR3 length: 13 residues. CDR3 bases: TGTGCCAGCAGCTTAGCGAGGGTTTCGGAAGCTTTCTTT. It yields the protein CASSLARVSEAFF.

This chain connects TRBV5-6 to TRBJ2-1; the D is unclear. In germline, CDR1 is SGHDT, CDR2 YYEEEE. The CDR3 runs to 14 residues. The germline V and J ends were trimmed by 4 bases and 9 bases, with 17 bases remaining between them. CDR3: CASSIRPNGGEQFF. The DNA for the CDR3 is TGTGCCAGCAGCATAAGGCCCAACGGCGGTGAGCAGTTCTTC.

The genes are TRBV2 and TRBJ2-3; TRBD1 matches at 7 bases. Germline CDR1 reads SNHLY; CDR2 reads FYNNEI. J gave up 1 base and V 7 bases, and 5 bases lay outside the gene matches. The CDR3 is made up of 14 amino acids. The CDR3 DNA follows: TGTGCCAGCACACAGGGGATAGGCACAGATACGCAGTATTTT. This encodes CASTQGIGTDTQYF. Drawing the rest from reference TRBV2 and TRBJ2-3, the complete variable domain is EPEVTQTPSHQVTQMGQEVILRCVPISNHLYFYWYRQILGQKVEFLVSFYNNEISEKSEIFDDQFSVERPDGSNFTLKIRSTKLEDSAMYFCASTQGIGTDTQYFGPGTRLTVL.

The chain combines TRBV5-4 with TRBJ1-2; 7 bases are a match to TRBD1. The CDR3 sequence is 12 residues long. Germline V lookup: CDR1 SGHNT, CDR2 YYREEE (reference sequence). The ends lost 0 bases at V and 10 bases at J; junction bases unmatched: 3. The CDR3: CASSLGQGDYTF. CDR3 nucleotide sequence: TGTGCCAGCAGCTTGGGACAGGGCGACTACACCTTC.

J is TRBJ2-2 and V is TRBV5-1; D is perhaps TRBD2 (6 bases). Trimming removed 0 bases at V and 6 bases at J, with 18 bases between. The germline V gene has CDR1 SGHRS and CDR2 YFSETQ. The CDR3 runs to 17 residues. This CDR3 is CASSLATPGVGSGELFF. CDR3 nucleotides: TGCGCCAGCAGCTTGGCCACCCCGGGAGTAGGTTCCGGGGAGCTGTTTTTT.

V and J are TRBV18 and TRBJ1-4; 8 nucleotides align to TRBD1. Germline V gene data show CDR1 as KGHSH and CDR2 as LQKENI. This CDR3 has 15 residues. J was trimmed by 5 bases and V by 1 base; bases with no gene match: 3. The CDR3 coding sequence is TGTGCCAGCTCACCACTACAGGGGGAAAATGAAAAACTGTTTTTT. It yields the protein CASSPLQGENEKLFF.

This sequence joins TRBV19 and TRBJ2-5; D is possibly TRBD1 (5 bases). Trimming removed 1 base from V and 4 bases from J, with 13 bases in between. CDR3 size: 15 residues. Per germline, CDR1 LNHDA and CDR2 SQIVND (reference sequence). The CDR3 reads CASSIGQGTGETQYF. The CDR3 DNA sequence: TGTGCCAGTAGTATAGGTCAGGGTACAGGAGAGACCCAGTACTTC.

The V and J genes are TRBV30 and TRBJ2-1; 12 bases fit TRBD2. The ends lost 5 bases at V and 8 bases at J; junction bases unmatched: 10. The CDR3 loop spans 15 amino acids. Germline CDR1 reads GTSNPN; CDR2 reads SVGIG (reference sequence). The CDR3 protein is CAWGAGLAGGHEQFF. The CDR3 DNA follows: TGTGCCTGGGGGGCGGGGCTAGCGGGAGGGCATGAGCAGTTCTTC.

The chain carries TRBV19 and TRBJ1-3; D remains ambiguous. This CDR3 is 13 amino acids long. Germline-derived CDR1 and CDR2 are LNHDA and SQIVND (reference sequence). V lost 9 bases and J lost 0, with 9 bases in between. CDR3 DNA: TGTGCCAGGTCCTGGGCCTCTGGAAACACCATATATTTT. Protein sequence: CARSWASGNTIYF.

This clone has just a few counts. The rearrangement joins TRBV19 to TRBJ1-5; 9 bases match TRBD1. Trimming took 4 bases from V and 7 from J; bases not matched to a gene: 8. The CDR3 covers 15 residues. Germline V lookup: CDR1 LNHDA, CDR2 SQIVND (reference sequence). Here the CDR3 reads CASSTTGGDGQPQHF. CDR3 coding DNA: TGTGCCAGTAGTACAACAGGGGGCGATGGACAGCCCCAGCATTTT.

The CDR3 protein is CASSLALPGTEKYEQYF. For the CDR3, the DNA is TGTGCCAGCAGCTTAGCTCTTCCCGGGACAGAGAAATACGAGCAGTACTTC. The chain uses TRBV7-9 and TRBJ2-7; 7 positions agree with TRBD1. V dropped 0 bases and J dropped 4; count of bases not matched to a gene: 12. The CDR3 sequence is 17 residues long. Germline-derived CDR1 and CDR2 are SEHNR and FQNEAQ (reference sequence).

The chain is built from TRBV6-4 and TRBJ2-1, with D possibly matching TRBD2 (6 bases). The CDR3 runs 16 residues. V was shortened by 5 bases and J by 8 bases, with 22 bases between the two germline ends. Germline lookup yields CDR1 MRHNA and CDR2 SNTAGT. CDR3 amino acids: CASSTTAEGYRDEQFF. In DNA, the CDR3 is TGTGCCAGCAGTACTACAGCGGAGGGTTATAGGGATGAGCAGTTCTTC.